This T cell receptor (beta chain) was captured by sequencing in a study of T cell repertoires in cytomegalovirus infection. At the level of the study: Newly reported HLA-C-restricted and thoroughly characterized HLA-B-restricted CMV epitopes were employed. It was the public TCR beta signatures that indicated both CMV infection and matching HLA type.

The CDR3 is 10 amino acids. Germline CDR1 and CDR2: SQVTM and ANQGSEA. The V segment lost 6 bases and the J segment 5 bases; nucleotides outside the gene matches: 1. TCRdb analysed the reads with MiXCR anew, one entry per CDR3 protein. The sample comprises a few hundred thousand distinct CDR3 sequences, 42% of which are singletons, and around two fifths rests with the top ten. A word on this clonotype: Its target is not known.

Study outcomes and limitations: The response measured ex vivo was dominated by TCR beta clonotypes (HLA-C-restricted and CMV-specific). Carriers of CMV plus the relevant HLA were identified by cumulative public TCR beta family frequency.

The rearrangement joins TRBV29-1 to TRBJ2-7; 7 nucleotides align to TRBD1. The clonotype originates from a human donor in good health (CMV status not recorded). Some clones in this sample may be carry-over from other donors' samples. The sequencing here drew on cultured PBMCs, taken from culture after CMV antigen stimulation. The CDR3 DNA is TGCAGCGTAGGGACAGACGAGCAGTACTTC. Translation gives CSVGTDEQYF.